This T cell receptor beta chain derives from a study of molecular identifiers for immune sequencing clone quantification. In the case of this clonotype: Antigen specificity is unknown.

V was cut by 1 base and J by 9 bases, with 7 bases left in between. CDR1 and CDR2 (germline): GTSNPN, SVGIG (reference sequence). This CDR3 region has 11 residues. Whole-study results and caveats: Spike-in Jurkat TCR RNA from a single cell reportedly registered among approximately 900,000 naive cells. Should identical TCR molecules share a barcode, the sizes of highly expanded clones could be underestimated.

TCRdb re-derived calls from the PCR reads in MiXCR, one entry per CDR3 protein. Found here are over 600,000 distinct CDR3 sequences, roughly 21% of them singletons; the top ten hold roughly 0.85%. This chain joins TRBV30 and TRBJ2-1; D is unclear. Sample: naive CD8+ T cells from blood, with Jurkat cell RNA spiked in. Indicated subset: FACS-sorted CD8+CD4-CCR7+CD45RA+ naive T cells. The sequence was collected from a human donor in good health. Some libraries in this study had Jurkat cell RNA spiked in. The CDR3: CAWSAQPEQFF. DNA for the CDR3: TGTGCCTGGAGTGCTCAACCTGAGCAGTTCTTC.